This T cell receptor (beta chain) was recovered during a study of identical twins. CDR3 length: 13 amino acids. The V gene end was trimmed by 6 bases and the J gene end by 2 bases; junction bases not matched to a gene: 1. TCRdb re-called the 5' RACE reads through MiXCR, storing one row per CDR3 protein. The sample lists about 160,000 distinct CDR3 sequences, roughly 3.3% occurring once. This clonotype was counted at least ten times. This clonotype originated in a man younger than 30 in good health. The V gene is TRBV12-3 or TRBV12-4, the J gene TRBJ1-5; 7 bases align to TRBD1. Sequenced input: memory T cells sorted from blood. CDR3 residues: CASRGTGNQPQHF. CDR3 sequence (DNA): TGTGCCAGCAGGGGGACAGGCAATCAGCCCCAGCATTTT.